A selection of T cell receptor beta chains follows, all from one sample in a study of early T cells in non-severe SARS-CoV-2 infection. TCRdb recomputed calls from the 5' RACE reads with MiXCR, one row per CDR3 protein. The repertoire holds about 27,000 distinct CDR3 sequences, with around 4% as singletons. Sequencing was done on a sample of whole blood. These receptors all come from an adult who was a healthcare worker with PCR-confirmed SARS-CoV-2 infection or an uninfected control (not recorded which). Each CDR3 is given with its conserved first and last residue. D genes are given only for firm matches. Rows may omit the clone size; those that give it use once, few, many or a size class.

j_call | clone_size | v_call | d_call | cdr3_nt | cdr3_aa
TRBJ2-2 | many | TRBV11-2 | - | TGTGCCAGCAGCTTAGCACTAGTTGGTATCACCGGGGAGCTGTTTTTT | CASSLALVGITGELFF
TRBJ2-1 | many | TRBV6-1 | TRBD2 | TGTGCCAGCAGTGTCCGGACTAGCGGTACGCTCTCCTACAATGAGCAGTTCTTC | CASSVRTSGTLSYNEQFF
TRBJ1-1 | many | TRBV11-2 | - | TGTGCCAGCAGTTTGGGAGGGAACACTGAAGCTTTCTTT | CASSLGGNTEAFF
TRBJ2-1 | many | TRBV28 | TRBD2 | TGTGCCAGCAGTTTAGGGGTAGCGGGAGGCTATGAGCAGTTCTTC | CASSLGVAGGYEQFF
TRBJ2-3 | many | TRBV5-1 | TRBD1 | TGCGCCAGCAGCCTGGGACAGGGGGCCGGAGATACGCAGTATTTT | CASSLGQGAGDTQYF
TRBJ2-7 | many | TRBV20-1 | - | TGCAGTGCCACTTCCCCCAAGTACGAGCAGTACTTC | CSATSPKYEQYF
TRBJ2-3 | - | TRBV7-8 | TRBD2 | TGTGCCAGCAGCTTAGCGGTACTAGCGGTTAGCACAGATACGCAGTATTTT | CASSLAVLAVSTDTQYF
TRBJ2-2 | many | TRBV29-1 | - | TGCAGCGTTGGCCCTAGCGTCGGGGAGCTGTTTTTT | CSVGPSVGELFF
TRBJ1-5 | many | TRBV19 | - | TGTGCCAGTACTCCAGGGGACCATAGCAATCAGCCCCAGCATTTT | CASTPGDHSNQPQHF
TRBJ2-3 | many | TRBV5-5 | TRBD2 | TGTGCCAGCAGCTTGGTTCCAGCGGGAGAGCAGTATTTT | CASSLVPAGEQYF
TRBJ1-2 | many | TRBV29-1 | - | TGCAGCGCCCCGGGGTCCTATGGCTACACCTTC | CSAPGSYGYTF
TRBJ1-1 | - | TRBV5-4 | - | TGTGCCAGCAGCCCTCGACCGCAGAACACTGAAGCTTTCTTT | CASSPRPQNTEAFF
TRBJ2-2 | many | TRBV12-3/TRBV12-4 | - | TGTGCCAGCAGCCTCAACACCGGGGAGCTGTTTTTT | CASSLNTGELFF
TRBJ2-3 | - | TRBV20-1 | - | TGCAGTGCTAGGGCTAGCGCTAGCACAGATACGCAGTATTTT | CSARASASTDTQYF
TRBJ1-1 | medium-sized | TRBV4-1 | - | TGCGCCAGCAGCCAAGTTGGGGTCACTGAAGCTTTCTTT | CASSQVGVTEAFF
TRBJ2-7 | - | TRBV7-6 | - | TGTGCCAGCAGCTTAGGGGCCTCCTCCTACGAGCAGTACTTC | CASSLGASSYEQYF
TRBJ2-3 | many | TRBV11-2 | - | TGTGCCAGCAGCCAGGACGGCACAGATACGCAGTATTTT | CASSQDGTDTQYF
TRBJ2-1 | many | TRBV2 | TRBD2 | TGTGCCAGCAAGGACGAGCGGGAGGTCAATGAGCAGTTCTTC | CASKDEREVNEQFF
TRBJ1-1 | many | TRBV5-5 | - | TGTGCCAGCAGCGATTTTGCCCTCGACCTTGAGGACACTGAAGCTTTCTTT | CASSDFALDLEDTEAFF